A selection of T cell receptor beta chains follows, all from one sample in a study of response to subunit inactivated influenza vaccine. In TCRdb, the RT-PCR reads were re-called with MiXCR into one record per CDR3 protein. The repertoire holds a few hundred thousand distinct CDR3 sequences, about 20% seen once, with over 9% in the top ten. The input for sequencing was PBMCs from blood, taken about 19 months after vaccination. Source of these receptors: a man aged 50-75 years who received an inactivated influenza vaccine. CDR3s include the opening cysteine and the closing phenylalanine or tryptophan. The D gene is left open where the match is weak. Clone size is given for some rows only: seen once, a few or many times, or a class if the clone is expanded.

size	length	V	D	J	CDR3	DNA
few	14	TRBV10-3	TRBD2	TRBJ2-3	CAISLAGNTDTQYF	TGTGCCATCAGTTTAGCGGGGAACACAGATACGCAGTATTTT
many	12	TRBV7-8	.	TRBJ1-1	CASSLGQGEAFF	TGCGCCAGCAGCTTGGGACAAGGTGAAGCTTTCTTT
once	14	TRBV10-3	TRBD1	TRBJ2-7	CAISQMTGLTEQYF	TGTGCCATCAGCCAGATGACAGGGTTGACCGAGCAGTACTTC
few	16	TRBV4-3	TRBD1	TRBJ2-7	CASSQEWDREPYEQYF	TGCGCCAGCAGCCAAGAATGGGACAGGGAACCCTACGAGCAGTACTTC
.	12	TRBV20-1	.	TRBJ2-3	CSATSLTDTQYF	TGCAGTGCCACTAGCTTGACAGATACGCAGTATTTT
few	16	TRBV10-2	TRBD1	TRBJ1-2	CATASDRRETNYGYTF	TGCGCCACAGCCTCGGACAGGCGCGAAACTAACTATGGCTACACCTTC
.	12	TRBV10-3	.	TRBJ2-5	CAISGTEETQYF	TGTGCCATCAGTGGGACGGAAGAGACCCAGTACTTC
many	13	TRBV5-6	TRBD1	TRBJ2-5	CASSLRQGETQYF	TGTGCCAGCAGCTTACGACAGGGCGAGACCCAGTACTTC
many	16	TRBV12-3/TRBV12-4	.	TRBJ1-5	CASSLGQYDSNQPQHF	TGTGCCAGCAGCCTCGGACAGTACGATAGCAATCAGCCCCAGCATTTT
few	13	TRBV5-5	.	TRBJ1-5	CASSQDVWQPQHF	TGTGCCAGCAGCCAGGACGTTTGGCAGCCCCAGCATTTT
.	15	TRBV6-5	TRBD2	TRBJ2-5	CASSSTTGLAETQYF	TGTGCCAGCAGTTCGACCACGGGACTAGCCGAGACCCAGTACTTC
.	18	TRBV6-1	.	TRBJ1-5	CASSERSGGTGTNQPQHF	TGTGCCAGCAGTGAACGTTCGGGTGGAACAGGGACCAATCAGCCCCAGCATTTT
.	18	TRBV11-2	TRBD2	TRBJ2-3	CASSFNRLAGVVPDTQYF	TGTGCCAGCAGCTTCAATCGGCTAGCGGGAGTGGTGCCCGATACGCAGTATTTT
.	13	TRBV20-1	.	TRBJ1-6	CSARSGYNSPLHF	TGCAGTGCTAGATCGGGGTATAATTCACCCCTCCACTTT
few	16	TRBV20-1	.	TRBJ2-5	CSASPLGGTPQETQYF	TGCAGTGCTAGCCCCTTGGGGGGTACCCCCCAAGAGACCCAGTACTTC
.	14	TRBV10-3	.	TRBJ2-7	CAISDISHSYEQYF	TGTGCCATCAGTGATATTTCTCACTCCTACGAGCAGTACTTC
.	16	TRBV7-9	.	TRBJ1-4	CASSSGVLLTNEKLFF	TGTGCCAGCAGCTCAGGGGTGCTCCTAACTAATGAAAAACTGTTTTTT
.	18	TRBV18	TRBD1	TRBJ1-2	CASSPLISTDRGIYGYTF	TGTGCCAGCTCACCACTCATCTCTACGGACAGGGGTATCTATGGCTACACCTTC
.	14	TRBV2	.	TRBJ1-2	CASSGLSANYGYTF	TGTGCCAGCAGTGGTCTTAGTGCTAACTATGGCTACACCTTC
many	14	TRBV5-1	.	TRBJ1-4	CASSLERANEKLFF	TGCGCCAGCAGCTTAGAGAGGGCTAATGAAAAACTGTTTTTT
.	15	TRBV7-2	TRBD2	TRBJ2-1	CASSLASGGYNEQFF	TGTGCCAGCAGCTTAGCTAGCGGGGGGTACAATGAGCAGTTCTTC
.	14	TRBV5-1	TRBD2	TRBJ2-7	CASSLTSGSHEQYF	TGCGCCAGCAGCCTGACTAGCGGGAGCCACGAGCAGTACTTC
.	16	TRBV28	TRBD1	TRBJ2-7	CASSPPGQGNTYEQYF	TGTGCCAGCAGCCCTCCGGGACAGGGGAATACCTACGAGCAGTACTTC
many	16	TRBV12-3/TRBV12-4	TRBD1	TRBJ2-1	CASRPAGTGHYNEQFF	TGTGCCAGCAGACCAGCCGGGACAGGACACTACAATGAGCAGTTCTTC
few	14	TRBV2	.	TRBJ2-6	CANRKGSGANVLTF	TGTGCCAACAGGAAGGGCTCTGGGGCCAACGTCCTGACTTTC
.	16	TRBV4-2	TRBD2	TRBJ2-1	CASSQDTSGGMDEQFF	TGTGCCAGCAGCCAAGACACTAGCGGGGGTATGGATGAGCAGTTCTTC
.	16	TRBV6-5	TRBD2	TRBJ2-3	CASSYGRGGPTDTQYF	TGTGCCAGCAGTTATGGGCGGGGAGGGCCAACAGATACGCAGTATTTT
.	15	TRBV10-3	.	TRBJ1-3	CAIRGDGASGNTIYF	TGTGCCATCAGGGGGGACGGCGCCTCTGGAAACACCATATATTTT
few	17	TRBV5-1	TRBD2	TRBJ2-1	CASSFTSGTDSYNEQFF	TGCGCCAGCAGCTTTACTAGCGGGACCGACTCCTACAATGAGCAGTTCTTC
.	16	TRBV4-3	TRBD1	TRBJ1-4	CASSQDPPGGNEKLFF	TGCGCCAGCAGCCAAGATCCCCCAGGGGGGAATGAAAAACTGTTTTTT
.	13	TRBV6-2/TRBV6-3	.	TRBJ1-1	CASSTLWGTEAFF	TGTGCCAGCAGCACCCTGTGGGGGACTGAAGCTTTCTTT
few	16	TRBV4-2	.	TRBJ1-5	CASSQELRQAGGPQHF	TGTGCCAGCAGCCAAGAGTTGAGACAGGCCGGGGGGCCCCAGCATTTT
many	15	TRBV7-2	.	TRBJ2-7	CASSLIGLVAYEQYF	TGTGCCAGCAGCTTAATCGGGCTAGTCGCCTACGAGCAGTACTTC
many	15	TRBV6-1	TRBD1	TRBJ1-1	CASSLDRGLSTEAFF	TGTGCCAGCAGCCTCGACAGGGGGCTCAGCACTGAAGCTTTCTTT
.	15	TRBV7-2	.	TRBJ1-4	CASSLFAGTNEKLFF	TGTGCCAGCAGCTTATTCGCAGGGACTAATGAAAAACTGTTTTTT
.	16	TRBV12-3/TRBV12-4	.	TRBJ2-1	CASSGAGAVSYNEQFF	TGTGCCAGCAGTGGGGCCGGGGCTGTATCCTACAATGAGCAGTTCTTC
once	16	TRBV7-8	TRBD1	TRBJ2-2	CASSPTRDRGPGELFF	TGTGCCAGCAGCCCAACCCGGGACAGGGGGCCCGGGGAGCTGTTTTTT
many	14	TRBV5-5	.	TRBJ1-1	CASTSAPENTEAFF	TGTGCCAGCACCTCGGCCCCAGAGAACACTGAAGCTTTCTTT
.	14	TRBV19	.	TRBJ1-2	CASSIGQRYYGYTF	TGTGCCAGTAGTATAGGACAGCGTTACTATGGCTACACCTTC
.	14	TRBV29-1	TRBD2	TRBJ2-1	CSVVRLAEYNEQFF	TGCAGCGTTGTACGACTAGCGGAGTACAATGAGCAGTTCTTC
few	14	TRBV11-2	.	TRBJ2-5	CASSISFNQETQYF	TGTGCCAGCAGCATATCGTTTAACCAAGAGACCCAGTACTTC
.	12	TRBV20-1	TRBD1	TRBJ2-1	CSARVGGGEQFF	TGCAGTGCTAGAGTAGGGGGCGGTGAGCAGTTCTTC
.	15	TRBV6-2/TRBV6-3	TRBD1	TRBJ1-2	CASRPGTETNYGYTF	TGTGCCAGCAGACCGGGGACAGAAACTAACTATGGCTACACCTTC
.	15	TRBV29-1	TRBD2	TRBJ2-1	CSVVSGLADYNEQFF	TGCAGCGTAGTCAGTGGGCTAGCGGACTACAATGAGCAGTTCTTC
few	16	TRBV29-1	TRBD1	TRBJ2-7	CSVVGATGKFSYEQYF	TGCAGCGTTGTGGGAGCGACAGGGAAATTCTCCTACGAGCAGTACTTC
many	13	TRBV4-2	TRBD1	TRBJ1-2	CASSQESGTGFEF	TGTGCCAGCAGCCAGGAATCCGGGACAGGGTTCGAGTTC
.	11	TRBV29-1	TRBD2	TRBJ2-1	CSVGGGNEQFF	TGCAGCGTTGGGGGGGGCAATGAGCAGTTCTTC
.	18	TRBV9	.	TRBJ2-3	CASSPKGGLPRRGDTQYF	TGTGCCAGCAGCCCTAAGGGGGGACTACCCCGCCGGGGGGATACGCAGTATTTT
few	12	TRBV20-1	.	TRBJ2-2	CSARVVAGELFF	TGCAGTGCTAGAGTTGTCGCCGGGGAGCTGTTTTTT
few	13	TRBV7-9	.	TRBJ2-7	CASSSGQIYEQYF	TGTGCCAGCAGCTCAGGACAGATCTACGAGCAGTACTTC
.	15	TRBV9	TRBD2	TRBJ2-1	CASSTTSGDGYEQFF	TGTGCCAGCAGCACGACTAGCGGAGACGGGTATGAGCAGTTCTTC
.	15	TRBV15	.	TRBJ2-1	CATSSRGSPYNEQFF	TGTGCCACCAGCTCCCGGGGGAGTCCCTACAATGAGCAGTTCTTC
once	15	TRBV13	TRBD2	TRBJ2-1	CASSPSQLAGGEQFF	TGTGCCAGCAGCCCGTCGCAACTAGCGGGAGGTGAGCAGTTCTTC